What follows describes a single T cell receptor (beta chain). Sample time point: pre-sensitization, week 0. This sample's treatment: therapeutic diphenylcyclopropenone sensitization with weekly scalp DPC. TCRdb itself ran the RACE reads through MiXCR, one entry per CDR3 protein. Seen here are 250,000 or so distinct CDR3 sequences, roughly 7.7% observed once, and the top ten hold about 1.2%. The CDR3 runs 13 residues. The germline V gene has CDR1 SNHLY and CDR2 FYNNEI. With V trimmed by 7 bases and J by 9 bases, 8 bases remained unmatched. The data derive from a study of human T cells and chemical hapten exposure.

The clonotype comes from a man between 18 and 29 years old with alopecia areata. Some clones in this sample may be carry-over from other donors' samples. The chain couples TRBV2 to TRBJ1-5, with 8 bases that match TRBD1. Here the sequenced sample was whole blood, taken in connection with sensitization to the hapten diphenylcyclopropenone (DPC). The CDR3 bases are TGTGCCAGCACCTTGGACAGGGCAGGGCCCCAGCATTTT. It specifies CASTLDRAGPQHF.